One and the same sample provided the 4 T cell receptor beta chains below, sequenced in a study of Ad26.COV2.S vaccination and SARS-CoV-2 variants. Method: immunoSEQ multiplex PCR; TCRdb's copy keeps in-frame clones and lacks some. This table holds under 150,000 clones, approximately 90% found once. The sample here was peripheral blood, taken after recovery from COVID-19. These receptors were obtained from a human donor who had recovered from COVID-19.

The V gene is TRBV30, the J gene TRBJ1-2; D possibly corresponds to TRBD1 (5 bases). This CDR3 has 12 residues. Trimming took 3 bases from V and 2 from J, leaving 7 bases between them. Germline assignment: CDR1 GTSNPN and CDR2 SVGIG (reference sequence). The CDR3 reads CAWRGQNYGYTF. The CDR3 coding sequence is TGTGCCTGGAGGGGGCAGAACTATGGCTACACCTTC.

The chain carries TRBV28 and TRBJ1-6, with a tentative D call TRBD1 (5 bases). The germline V gene has CDR1 MDHEN and CDR2 SYDVKM. V was clipped by 10 bases and J by 0 bases, with 25 bases between them. CDR3 length: 19 residues. Here the CDR3 reads CATKPLWDRADSYNSPLHF. The CDR3 DNA reads TGTGCCACCAAGCCCCTCTGGGACCGTGCTGACTCCTATAATTCACCCCTCCACTTT.

The chain links TRBV12-5 to TRBJ1-6; D is unresolved. CDR3 length equals 15 residues. The germline CDR1 and CDR2 sequences are LGHNT and FRNRAP. The ends were cut back, 7 bases at V and 1 base at J, with 11 bases in the middle. The CDR3 here is CASDTQRSYNSPLHF. CDR3 bases: TGTGCTAGTGATACACAGAGGTCCTATAATTCACCCCTCCACTTT.

This clone has only a few counts. The chain joins TRBV19 to TRBJ2-1; 7 bases match TRBD1. This CDR3 is 13 amino acids long. Germline trimming cut 10 bases from V and 6 bases from J; bases unmatched to any gene: 9. Germline assignment: CDR1 LNHDA and CDR2 SQIVND (reference sequence). CDR3 region: CATEDRISNEQFF. In DNA, the CDR3 is TGTGCCACTGAGGACAGGATCAGCAATGAGCAGTTCTTC.